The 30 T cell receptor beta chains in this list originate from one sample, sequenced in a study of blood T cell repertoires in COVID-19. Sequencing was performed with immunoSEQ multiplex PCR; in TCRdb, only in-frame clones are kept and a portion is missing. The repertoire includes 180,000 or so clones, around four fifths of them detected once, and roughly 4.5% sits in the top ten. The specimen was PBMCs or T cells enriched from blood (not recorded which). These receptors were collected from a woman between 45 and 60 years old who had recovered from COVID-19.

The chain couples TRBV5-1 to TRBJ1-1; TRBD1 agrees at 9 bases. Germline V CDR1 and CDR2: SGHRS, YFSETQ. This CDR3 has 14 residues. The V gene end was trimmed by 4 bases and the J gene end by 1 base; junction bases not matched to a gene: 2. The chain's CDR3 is CASSPGQGNTEAFF. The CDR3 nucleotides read TGCGCCAGCAGCCCGGGACAGGGGAACACTGAAGCTTTCTTT.

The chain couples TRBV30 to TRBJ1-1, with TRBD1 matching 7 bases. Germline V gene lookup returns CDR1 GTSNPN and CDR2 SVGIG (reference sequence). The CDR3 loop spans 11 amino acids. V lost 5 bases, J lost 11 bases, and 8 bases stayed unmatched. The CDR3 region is CAWEGTAVAFF. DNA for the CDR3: TGTGCCTGGGAGGGGACAGCCGTTGCTTTCTTT.

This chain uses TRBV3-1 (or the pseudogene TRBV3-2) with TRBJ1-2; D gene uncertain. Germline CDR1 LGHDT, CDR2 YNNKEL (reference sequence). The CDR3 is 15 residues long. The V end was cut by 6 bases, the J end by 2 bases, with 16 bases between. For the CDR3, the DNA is TGTGCCAGCAGAGATGAGGGCAGGCGGAACTATGGCTACACCTTC. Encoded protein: CASRDEGRRNYGYTF.

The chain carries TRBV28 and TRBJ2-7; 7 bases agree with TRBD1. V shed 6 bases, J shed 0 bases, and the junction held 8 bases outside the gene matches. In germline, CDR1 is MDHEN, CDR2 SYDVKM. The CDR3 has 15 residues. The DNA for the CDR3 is TGTGCCAGCAGCCCCGGACAGGTAGTCTCCTACGAGCAGTACGTC. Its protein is CASSPGQVVSYEQYV.

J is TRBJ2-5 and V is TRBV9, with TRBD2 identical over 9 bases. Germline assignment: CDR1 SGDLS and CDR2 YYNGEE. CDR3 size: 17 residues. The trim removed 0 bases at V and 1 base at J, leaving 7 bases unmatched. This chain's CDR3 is CASSVGTSDDLQETQYF. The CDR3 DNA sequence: TGTGCCAGCAGCGTAGGGACTAGCGATGACCTCCAAGAGACCCAGTACTTC.

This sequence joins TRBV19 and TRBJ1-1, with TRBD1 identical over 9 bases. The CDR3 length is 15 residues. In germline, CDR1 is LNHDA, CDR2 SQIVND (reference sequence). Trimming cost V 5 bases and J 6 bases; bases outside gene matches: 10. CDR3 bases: TGTGCCAGTAGTCCATGGGGACAGGGTGGCGCTGAAGCTTTCTTT. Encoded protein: CASSPWGQGGAEAFF. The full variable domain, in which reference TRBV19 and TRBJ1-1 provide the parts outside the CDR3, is DGGITQSPKYLFRKEGQNVTLSCEQNLNHDAMYWYRQDPGQGLRLIYYSQIVNDFQKGDIAEGYSVSREKKESFPLTVTSAQKNPTAFYLCASSPWGQGGAEAFFGQGTRLTVV.

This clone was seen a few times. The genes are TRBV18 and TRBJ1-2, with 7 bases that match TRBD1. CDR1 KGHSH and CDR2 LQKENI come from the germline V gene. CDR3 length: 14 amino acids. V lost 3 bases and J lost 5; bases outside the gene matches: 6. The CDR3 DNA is TGTGCCAGCTCACCCCCGGGACAGCGGTATGGCTACACCTTC. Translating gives CASSPPGQRYGYTF.

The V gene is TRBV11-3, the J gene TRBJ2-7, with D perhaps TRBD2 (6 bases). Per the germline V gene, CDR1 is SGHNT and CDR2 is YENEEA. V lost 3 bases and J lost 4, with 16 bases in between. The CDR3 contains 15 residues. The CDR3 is CASSFLTGVGYEQYV. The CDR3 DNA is TGTGCCAGCAGCTTCCTCACGGGGGTAGGGTACGAGCAGTACGTC.

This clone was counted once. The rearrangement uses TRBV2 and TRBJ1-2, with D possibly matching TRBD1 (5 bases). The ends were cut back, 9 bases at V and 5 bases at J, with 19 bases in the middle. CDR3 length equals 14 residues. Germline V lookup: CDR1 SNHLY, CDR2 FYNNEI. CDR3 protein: CASAGLQGFYGYTF. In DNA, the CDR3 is TGTGCCAGTGCAGGTCTTCAGGGTTTTTATGGCTACACCTTC.

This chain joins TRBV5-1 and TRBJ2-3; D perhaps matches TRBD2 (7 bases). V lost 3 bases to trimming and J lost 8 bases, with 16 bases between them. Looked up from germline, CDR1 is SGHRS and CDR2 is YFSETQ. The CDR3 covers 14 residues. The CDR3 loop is CASSSSGGDTTQYF. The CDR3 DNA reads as TGCGCCAGCAGCTCCAGTGGGGGGGACACTACGCAGTATTTT.

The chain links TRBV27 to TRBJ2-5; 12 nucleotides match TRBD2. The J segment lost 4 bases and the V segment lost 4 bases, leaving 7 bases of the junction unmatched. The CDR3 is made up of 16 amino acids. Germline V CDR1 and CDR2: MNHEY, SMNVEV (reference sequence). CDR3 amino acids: CASSYRSSGRGETQYF. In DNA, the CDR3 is TGTGCCAGCAGTTATCGCTCTAGCGGGAGGGGAGAGACCCAGTACTTC.

As DNA, the CDR3 is TGTGCCAGCCCCGACAGGGGGATGAACACTGAAGCTTTCTTT. It translates to CASPDRGMNTEAFF. This rearrangement joins TRBV5-8 to TRBJ1-1; 9 nucleotides agree with TRBD1. From germline, CDR1 is SGHTS and CDR2 YDEGEE. This CDR3 is built from 14 residues. The J segment lost 0 bases and the V segment lost 7 bases, leaving 4 bases of the junction unmatched.

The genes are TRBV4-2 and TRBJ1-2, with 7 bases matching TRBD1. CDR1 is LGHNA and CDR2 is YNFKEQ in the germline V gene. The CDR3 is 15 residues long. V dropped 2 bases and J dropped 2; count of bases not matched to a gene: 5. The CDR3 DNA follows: TGTGCCAGCAGCCAACCCGGACAGGAGAACTATGGCTACACCTTC. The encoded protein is CASSQPGQENYGYTF.

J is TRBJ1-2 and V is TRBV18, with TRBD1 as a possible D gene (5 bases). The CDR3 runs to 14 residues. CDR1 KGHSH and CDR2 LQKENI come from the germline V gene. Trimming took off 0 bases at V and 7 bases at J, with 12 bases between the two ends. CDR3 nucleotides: TGTGCCAGCTCACCACCGGGAGGGGTGAGTGGCTACACCTTC. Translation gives CASSPPGGVSGYTF.

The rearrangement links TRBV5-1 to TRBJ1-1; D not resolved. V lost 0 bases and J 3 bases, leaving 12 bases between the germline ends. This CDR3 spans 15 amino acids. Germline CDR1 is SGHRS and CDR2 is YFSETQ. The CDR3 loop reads CASSLGQAGYTEAFF. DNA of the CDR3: TGCGCCAGCAGCTTGGGGCAGGCTGGGTACACTGAAGCTTTCTTT. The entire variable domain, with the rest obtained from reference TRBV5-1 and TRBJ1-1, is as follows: KAGVTQTPRYLIKTRGQQVTLSCSPISGHRSVSWYQQTPGQGLQFLFEYFSETQRNKGNFPGRFSGRQFSNSRSEMNVSTLELGDSALYLCASSLGQAGYTEAFFGQGTRLTVV.

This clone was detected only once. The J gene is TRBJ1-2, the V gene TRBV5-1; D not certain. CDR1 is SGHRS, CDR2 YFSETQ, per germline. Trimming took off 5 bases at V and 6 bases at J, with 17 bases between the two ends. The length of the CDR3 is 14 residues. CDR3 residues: CASRITINPDGYTF. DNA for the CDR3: TGCGCCAGCAGGATAACCATCAATCCGGATGGCTACACCTTC.

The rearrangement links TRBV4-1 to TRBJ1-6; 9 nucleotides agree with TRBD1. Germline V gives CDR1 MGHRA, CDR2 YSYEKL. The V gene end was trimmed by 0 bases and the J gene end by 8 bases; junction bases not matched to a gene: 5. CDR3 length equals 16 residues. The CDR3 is CASSQDLGTGYSPLHF. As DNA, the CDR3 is TGCGCCAGCAGCCAAGATCTTGGGACAGGGTATTCACCCCTCCACTTT.

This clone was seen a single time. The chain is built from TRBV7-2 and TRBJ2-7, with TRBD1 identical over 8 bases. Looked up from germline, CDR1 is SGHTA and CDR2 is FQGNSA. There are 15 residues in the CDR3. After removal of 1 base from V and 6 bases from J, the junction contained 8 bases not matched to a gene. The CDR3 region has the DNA TGTGCCAGCAGCTTAGAGGCCCAGGGGGCGACCGAGCAGTACGTC. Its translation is CASSLEAQGATEQYV.

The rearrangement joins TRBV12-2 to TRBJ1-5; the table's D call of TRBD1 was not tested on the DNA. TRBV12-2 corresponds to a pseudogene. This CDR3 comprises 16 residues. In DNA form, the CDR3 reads TGTGCAAGTCCCCGGGACACCACCCTTAGCAATCAGCCCCAGCATTTT. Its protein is CASPRDTTLSNQPQHF.

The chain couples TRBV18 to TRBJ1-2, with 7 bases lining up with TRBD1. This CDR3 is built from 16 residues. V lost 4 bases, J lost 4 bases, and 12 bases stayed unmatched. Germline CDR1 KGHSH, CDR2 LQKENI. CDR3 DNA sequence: TGTGCCAGCTCACGTAATATAGAACAGGGGTTCTATGGCTACACCTTC. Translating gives CASSRNIEQGFYGYTF. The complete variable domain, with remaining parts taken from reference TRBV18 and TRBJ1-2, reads NAGVMQNPRHLVRRRGQEARLRCSPMKGHSHVYWYRQLPEEGLKFMVYLQKENIIDESGMPKERFSAEFPKEGPSILRIQQVVRGDSAAYFCASSRNIEQGFYGYTFGSGTRLTVV.

The CDR3 DNA reads TGTGCCAGCAGCTTAGCGGCAGTCCAAGAGACCCAGTACTTC. Its protein product is CASSLAAVQETQYF. The chain uses TRBV7-9 and TRBJ2-5; D is unclear. Germline V gene lookup returns CDR1 SEHNR and CDR2 FQNEAQ (reference sequence). The CDR3 runs to 14 residues. Between the trimmed V and J ends, which lost 0 bases and 1 base, there was a span of 6 bases.

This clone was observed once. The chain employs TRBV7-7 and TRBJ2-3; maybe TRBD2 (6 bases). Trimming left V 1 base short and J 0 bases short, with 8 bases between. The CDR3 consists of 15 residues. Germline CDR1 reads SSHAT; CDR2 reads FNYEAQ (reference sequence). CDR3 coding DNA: TGTGCCAGCAGCTTAGGTGGGACTAGCACAGATACGCAGTATTTT. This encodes CASSLGGTSTDTQYF.

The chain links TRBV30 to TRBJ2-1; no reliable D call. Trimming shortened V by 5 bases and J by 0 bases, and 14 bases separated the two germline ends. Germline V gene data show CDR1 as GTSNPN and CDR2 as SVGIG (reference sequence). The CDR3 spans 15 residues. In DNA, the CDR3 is TGTGCCTGGGCCTTCTATATTAGCTCCTACAATGAGCAGTTCTTC. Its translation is CAWAFYISSYNEQFF.

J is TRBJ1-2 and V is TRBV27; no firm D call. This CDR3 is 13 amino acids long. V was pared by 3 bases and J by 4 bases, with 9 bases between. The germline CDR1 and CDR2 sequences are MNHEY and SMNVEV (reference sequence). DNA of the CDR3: TGTGCCAGCAGTTTGGATCGAGGCTATGGCTACACCTTC. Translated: CASSLDRGYGYTF.

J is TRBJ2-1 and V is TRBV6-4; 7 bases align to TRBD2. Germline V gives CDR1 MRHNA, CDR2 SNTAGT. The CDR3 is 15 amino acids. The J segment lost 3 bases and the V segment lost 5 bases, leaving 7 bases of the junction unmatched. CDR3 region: CASSPGGWGYNEQFF. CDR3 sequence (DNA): TGTGCCAGCAGTCCGGGGGGATGGGGCTACAATGAGCAGTTCTTC.

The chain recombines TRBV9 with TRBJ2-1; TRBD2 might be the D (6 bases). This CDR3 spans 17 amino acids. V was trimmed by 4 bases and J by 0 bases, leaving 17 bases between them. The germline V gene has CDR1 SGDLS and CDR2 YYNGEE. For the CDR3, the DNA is TGTGCCAGCAGCCCCCGGGGGTCTTCGAGCTCCTACAATGAGCAGTTCTTC. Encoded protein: CASSPRGSSSSYNEQFF.

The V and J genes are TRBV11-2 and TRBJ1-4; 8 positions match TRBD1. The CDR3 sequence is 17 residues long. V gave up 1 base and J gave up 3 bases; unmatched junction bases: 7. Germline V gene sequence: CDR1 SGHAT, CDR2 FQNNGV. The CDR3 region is CASSLATGTGSNEKLFF. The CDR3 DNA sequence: TGTGCCAGCAGCTTAGCCACTGGGACAGGTTCTAATGAAAAACTGTTTTTT.

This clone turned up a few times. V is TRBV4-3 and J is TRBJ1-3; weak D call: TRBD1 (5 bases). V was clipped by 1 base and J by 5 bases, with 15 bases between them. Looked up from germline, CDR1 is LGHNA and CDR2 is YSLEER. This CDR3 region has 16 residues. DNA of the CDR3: TGCGCCAGCAGCCAAGGGGGGGACGGACAACGAAACACCATATATTTT. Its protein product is CASSQGGDGQRNTIYF.

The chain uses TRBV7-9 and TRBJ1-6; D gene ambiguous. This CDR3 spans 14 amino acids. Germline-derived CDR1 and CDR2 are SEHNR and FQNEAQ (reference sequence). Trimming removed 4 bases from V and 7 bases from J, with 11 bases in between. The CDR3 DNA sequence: TGTGCCAGCAGCTCCCGCGGTGGGAATTCACCCCTCCACTTT. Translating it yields CASSSRGGNSPLHF.

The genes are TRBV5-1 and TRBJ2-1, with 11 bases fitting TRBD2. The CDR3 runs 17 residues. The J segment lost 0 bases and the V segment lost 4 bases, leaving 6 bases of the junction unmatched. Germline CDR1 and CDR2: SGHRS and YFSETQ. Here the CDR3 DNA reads TGCGCCAGCAGCGATTATAGCGGGAGGGCCTCCTACAATGAGCAGTTCTTC. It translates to CASSDYSGRASYNEQFF. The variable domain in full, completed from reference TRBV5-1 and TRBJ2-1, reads KAGVTQTPRYLIKTRGQQVTLSCSPISGHRSVSWYQQTPGQGLQFLFEYFSETQRNKGNFPGRFSGRQFSNSRSEMNVSTLELGDSALYLCASSDYSGRASYNEQFFGPGTRLTVL.